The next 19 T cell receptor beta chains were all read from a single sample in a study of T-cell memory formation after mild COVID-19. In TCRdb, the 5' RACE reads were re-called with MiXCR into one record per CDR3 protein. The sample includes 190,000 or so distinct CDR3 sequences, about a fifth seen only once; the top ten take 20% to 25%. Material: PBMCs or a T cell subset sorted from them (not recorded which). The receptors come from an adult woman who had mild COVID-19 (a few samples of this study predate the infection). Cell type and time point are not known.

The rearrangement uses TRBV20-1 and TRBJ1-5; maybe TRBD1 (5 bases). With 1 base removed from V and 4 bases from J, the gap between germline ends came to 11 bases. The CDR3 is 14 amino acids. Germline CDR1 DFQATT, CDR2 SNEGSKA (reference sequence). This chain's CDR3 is CSARVWGSNQPQHF. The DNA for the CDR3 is TGCAGTGCTAGAGTCTGGGGGTCTAATCAGCCCCAGCATTTT.

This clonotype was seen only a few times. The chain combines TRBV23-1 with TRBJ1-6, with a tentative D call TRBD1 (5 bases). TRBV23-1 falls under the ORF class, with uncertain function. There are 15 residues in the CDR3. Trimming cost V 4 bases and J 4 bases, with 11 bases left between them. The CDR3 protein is CASSPGHFYNSPLHF. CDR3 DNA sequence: TGCGCCAGCAGTCCCGGACACTTTTATAATTCACCCCTCCACTTT.

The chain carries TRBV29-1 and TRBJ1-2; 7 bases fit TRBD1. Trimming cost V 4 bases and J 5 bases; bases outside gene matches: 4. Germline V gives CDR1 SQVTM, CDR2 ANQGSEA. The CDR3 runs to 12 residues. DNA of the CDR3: TGCAGCGTTGGAGGGGGCGAGTATGGCTACACCTTC. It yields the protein CSVGGGEYGYTF.

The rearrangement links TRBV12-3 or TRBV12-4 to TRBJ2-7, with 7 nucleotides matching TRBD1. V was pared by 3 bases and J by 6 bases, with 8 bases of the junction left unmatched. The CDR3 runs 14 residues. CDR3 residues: CASSLGTDASEQYF. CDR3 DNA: TGTGCCAGCAGTTTGGGGACAGATGCATCCGAGCAGTACTTC.

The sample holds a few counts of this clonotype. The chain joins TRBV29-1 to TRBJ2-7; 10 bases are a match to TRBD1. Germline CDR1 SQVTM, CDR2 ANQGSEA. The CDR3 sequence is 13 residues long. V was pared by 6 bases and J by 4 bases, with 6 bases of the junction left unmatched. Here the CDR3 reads CSVLRQGAYEQYF. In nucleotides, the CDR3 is TGCAGCGTCCTTCGACAGGGGGCTTACGAGCAGTACTTC.

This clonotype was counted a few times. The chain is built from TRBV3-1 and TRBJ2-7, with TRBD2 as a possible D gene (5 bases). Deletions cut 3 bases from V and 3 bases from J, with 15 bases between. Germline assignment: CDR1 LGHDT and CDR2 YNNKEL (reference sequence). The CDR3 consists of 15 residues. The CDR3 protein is CASSQGFTGNYEQYF. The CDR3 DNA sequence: TGTGCCAGCAGCCAGGGGTTTACCGGGAACTACGAGCAGTACTTC.

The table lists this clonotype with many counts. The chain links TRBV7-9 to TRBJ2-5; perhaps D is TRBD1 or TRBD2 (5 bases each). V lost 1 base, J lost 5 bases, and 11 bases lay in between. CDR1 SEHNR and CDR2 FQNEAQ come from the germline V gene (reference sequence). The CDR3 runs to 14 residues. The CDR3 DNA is TGTGCCAGCAGCTTAGGAGGGGCGGAGGAGACCCAGTACTTC. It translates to CASSLGGAEETQYF.

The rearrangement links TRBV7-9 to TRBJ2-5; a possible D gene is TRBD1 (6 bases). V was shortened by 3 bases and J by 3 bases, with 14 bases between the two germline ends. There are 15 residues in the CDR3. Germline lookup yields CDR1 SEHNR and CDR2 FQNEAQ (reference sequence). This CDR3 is CASSFNPDSKETQYF. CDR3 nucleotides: TGTGCCAGCAGCTTCAACCCGGACAGTAAAGAGACCCAGTACTTC.

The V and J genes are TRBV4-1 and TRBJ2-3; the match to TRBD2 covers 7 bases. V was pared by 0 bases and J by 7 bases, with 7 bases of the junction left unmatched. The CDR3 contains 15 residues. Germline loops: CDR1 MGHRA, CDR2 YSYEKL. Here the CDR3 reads CASSQEAGLLNTQYF. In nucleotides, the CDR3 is TGCGCCAGCAGCCAAGAAGCGGGACTGTTAAATACGCAGTATTTT.

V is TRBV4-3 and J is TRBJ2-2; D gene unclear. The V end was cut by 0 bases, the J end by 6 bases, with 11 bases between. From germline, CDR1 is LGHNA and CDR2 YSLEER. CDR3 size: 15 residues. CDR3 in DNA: TGCGCCAGCAGCCAAGAGAGCCTTTTTGCCGGGGAGCTGTTTTTT. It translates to CASSQESLFAGELFF.

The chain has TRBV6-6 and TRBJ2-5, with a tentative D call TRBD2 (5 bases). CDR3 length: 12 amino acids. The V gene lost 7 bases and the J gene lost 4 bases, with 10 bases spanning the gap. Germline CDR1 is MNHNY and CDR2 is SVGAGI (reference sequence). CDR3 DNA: TGTGCCAGCACGGACGGAGGAGAGACCCAGTACTTC. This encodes CASTDGGETQYF.

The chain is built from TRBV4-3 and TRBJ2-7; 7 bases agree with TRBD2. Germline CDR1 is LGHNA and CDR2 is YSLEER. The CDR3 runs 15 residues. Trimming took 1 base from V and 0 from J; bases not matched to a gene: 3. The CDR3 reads CASSQASGTSYEQYF. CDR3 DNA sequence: TGCGCCAGCAGCCAAGCTAGCGGTACCTCCTACGAGCAGTACTTC.

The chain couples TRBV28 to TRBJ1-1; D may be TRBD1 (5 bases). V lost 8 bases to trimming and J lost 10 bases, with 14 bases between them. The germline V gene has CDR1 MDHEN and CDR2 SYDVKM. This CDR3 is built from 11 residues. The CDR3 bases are TGTGCCAGCCTCCAGGGAGAAGGAGCTTTCTTT. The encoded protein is CASLQGEGAFF.

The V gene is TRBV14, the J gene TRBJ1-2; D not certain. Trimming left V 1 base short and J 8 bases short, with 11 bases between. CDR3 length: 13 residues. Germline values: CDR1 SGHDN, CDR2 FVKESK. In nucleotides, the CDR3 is TGTGCCAGCAGCCAAGGGGGAGCGAGAGGCTACACCTTC. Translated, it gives CASSQGGARGYTF.

CDR3 coding DNA: TGTGCCAGCAGTTACGGGCTCCAGCAGTTCTTC. Residues: CASSYGLQQFF. This sequence joins TRBV6-2 or TRBV6-3 and TRBJ2-1, with no clear D. The V gene's germline CDR1 is MNHEY and CDR2 SVGEGT. The CDR3 consists of 11 residues. The germline V and J ends were trimmed by 2 bases and 11 bases, with 7 bases remaining between them.

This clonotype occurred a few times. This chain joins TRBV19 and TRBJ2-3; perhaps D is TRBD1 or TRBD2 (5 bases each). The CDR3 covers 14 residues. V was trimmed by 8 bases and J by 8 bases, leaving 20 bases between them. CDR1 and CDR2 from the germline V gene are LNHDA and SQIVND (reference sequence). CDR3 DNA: TGTGCCAGTTCATGGGGGATGGCGGAGCGTACGCAGTATTTT. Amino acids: CASSWGMAERTQYF.

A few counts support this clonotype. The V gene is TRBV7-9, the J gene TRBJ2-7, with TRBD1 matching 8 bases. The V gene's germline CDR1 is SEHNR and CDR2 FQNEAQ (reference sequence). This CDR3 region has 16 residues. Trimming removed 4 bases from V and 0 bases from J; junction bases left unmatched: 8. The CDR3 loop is CASSSGQGRSSYEQYF. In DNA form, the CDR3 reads TGTGCCAGCAGCTCCGGACAGGGAAGGAGCTCCTACGAGCAGTACTTC.

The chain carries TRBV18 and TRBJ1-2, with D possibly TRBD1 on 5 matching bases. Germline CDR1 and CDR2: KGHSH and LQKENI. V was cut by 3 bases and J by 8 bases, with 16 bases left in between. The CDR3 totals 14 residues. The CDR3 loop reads CASSPPGRDLGYTF. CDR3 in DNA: TGTGCCAGCTCACCCCCGGGACGGGACTTAGGCTACACCTTC.

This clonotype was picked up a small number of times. The CDR3 nucleotides read TGTGCCAGCTCCCCCTCGGAGAACACTGAAGCTTTCTTT. Translation gives CASSPSENTEAFF. The gene calls are TRBV6-2 or TRBV6-3 and TRBJ1-1; D unclear. Germline lookup yields CDR1 MNHEY and CDR2 SVGEGT. The germline V and J ends were trimmed by 8 bases and 1 base, with 11 bases remaining between them. The CDR3 extends over 13 amino acids.